This T cell receptor (beta chain) stems from a study of shared clonotypes between healthy human individuals. Study findings and constraints: Larger richness was generally estimated for naive than memory subsets. It was expected that sequencing depth would affect clonotype sharing among donors.

Per germline, CDR1 SGHNT and CDR2 YYREEE (reference sequence). The CDR3 sequence is 16 residues long. The V gene end was trimmed by 1 base and the J gene end by 5 bases; junction bases not matched to a gene: 9. TCRdb keeps only in-frame clones here, not all; method: immunoSEQ multiplex PCR. The sample yields tens of thousands of clones, 60% to 70% seen once. As to this clone: As yet, its antigen is unknown.

The sequence derives from a man aged 25-45 years in good health. Sample: memory CD8+ T cells sorted from blood. Subset reported: CD45RO+ cells pooled with CCR7-negative TemRA cells. The chain is built from TRBV5-4 and TRBJ2-5; 9 bases are shared with TRBD2. This CDR3 is CASSLWLAGSDETQYF. For the CDR3, the DNA is TGTGCCAGCAGCTTGTGGCTAGCGGGATCGGATGAGACCCAGTACTTC.